Below, 30 T cell receptor beta chains from the same sample are listed, as sequenced in a study of identical twins. TCRdb redid the calling of the 5' RACE reads with MiXCR, one entry per CDR3 protein. The repertoire consists of 550,000 to 700,000 distinct CDR3 sequences, with around 21% occurring once and the leading ten covering approximately 4.3%. The same sample was also used in a study of T cells expressing NK-cell markers.

Sequencing was performed on PBMCs. The receptors were sampled from a woman aged 18 to 35 in good health.

This clonotype was seen a handful of times. The chain links TRBV5-6 to TRBJ1-2, with a possible D match to TRBD1 (6 bases). Germline V gives CDR1 SGHDT, CDR2 YYEEEE. V was trimmed by 1 base and J by 4 bases, leaving 14 bases between them. This CDR3 has 15 residues. The CDR3 loop is CASSLWDNLGYGYTF. Written as DNA, the CDR3 is TGTGCCAGCAGCTTGTGGGACAATTTAGGCTATGGCTACACCTTC.

The V gene is TRBV12-3 or TRBV12-4, the J gene TRBJ2-4; no definite D call. Trimming removed 6 bases from V and 0 bases from J, with 3 bases in between. CDR3 length equals 12 residues. CDR3 in DNA: TGTGCCAGCAGGGAAGCCAAAAACATTCAGTACTTC. Encoded protein: CASREAKNIQYF.

V usage is TRBV20-1 and J usage is TRBJ2-7; 10 bases are a match to TRBD2. The CDR3 has 13 residues. CDR1 and CDR2 from the germline V gene are DFQATT and SNEGSKA (reference sequence). V trimming: 7 bases; J trimming: 0 bases; junction bases outside the gene matches: 3. The chain's CDR3 is CSVASGSSYEQYF. In DNA form, the CDR3 reads TGCAGTGTTGCTAGCGGGAGCTCCTACGAGCAGTACTTC.

The chain employs TRBV10-3 and TRBJ2-7; D is unclear. The germline V gene encodes CDR1 ENHRY and CDR2 SYGVKD. With 2 bases removed from V and 3 bases from J, the gap between germline ends came to 5 bases. CDR3 length: 12 amino acids. The CDR3 region has the DNA TGTGCCATCAGTGAGACAGACTACGAGCAGTACTTC. It translates to CAISETDYEQYF.

J is TRBJ2-7 and V is TRBV20-1; 10 positions match TRBD1. The germline gives CDR1 DFQATT, CDR2 SNEGSKA (reference sequence). The CDR3 has 15 residues. With V trimmed by 0 bases and J by 4 bases, 6 bases remained unmatched. CDR3: CSARDPGTGAYEQYF. CDR3 DNA: TGCAGTGCTAGAGATCCCGGGACAGGGGCTTACGAGCAGTACTTC.

The rearrangement links TRBV7-2 to TRBJ1-6, with D hard to call. Germline CDR1 is SGHTA and CDR2 is FQGNSA. Trimming removed 1 base from V and 13 bases from J, with 11 bases in between. The CDR3 runs to 13 residues. CDR3 bases: TGTGCCAGCAGCTTAGGAGTAAGGGTCCCCCTCCACTTT. Protein sequence: CASSLGVRVPLHF. Drawing the rest from reference TRBV7-2 and TRBJ1-6, the complete variable domain is GAGVSQSPSNKVTEKGKDVELRCDPISGHTALYWYRQSLGQGLEFLIYFQGNSAPDKSGLPSDRFSAERTGGSVSTLTIQRTQQEDSAVYLCASSLGVRVPLHFGNGTRLTVT.

V usage is TRBV7-9 and J usage is TRBJ2-7, with TRBD1 matching 8 bases. V was pared by 2 bases and J by 5 bases, with 8 bases of the junction left unmatched. In germline, CDR1 is SEHNR, CDR2 FQNEAQ (reference sequence). This CDR3 has 15 residues. In DNA form, the CDR3 reads TGTGCCAGCAGCTTACTCGAAAGGACAGGGAACGAGCAGTACTTC. Protein sequence: CASSLLERTGNEQYF.

Only a few counts were recorded for this clonotype. The gene calls are TRBV25-1 and TRBJ1-2, with 7 positions matching TRBD1. The germline gives CDR1 MGHDK, CDR2 SYGVNS. The CDR3 has 13 amino acids. Losses at the gene ends were 4 bases for V and 8 bases for J; bases not matched to a gene: 7. The CDR3 DNA reads as TGTGCCAGCAGTGTAGGGGGCGGCGGGGGCTACACCTTC. Protein product: CASSVGGGGGYTF.

This clonotype was counted between two and nine times. This chain uses TRBV7-8 with TRBJ2-2; TRBD2 agrees at 16 bases. The germline gives CDR1 SGHVS, CDR2 FQNEAQ. The CDR3 totals 19 residues. J lost 0 bases, V lost 1 base, and 2 bases had no gene match. CDR3 region: CASSLVGTSGRANTGELFF. The CDR3 DNA reads TGTGCCAGCAGCTTAGTCGGGACTAGCGGGAGGGCGAACACCGGGGAGCTGTTTTTT. The variable domain in full, completed from reference TRBV7-8 and TRBJ2-2, reads GAGVSQSPRYKVAKRGQDVALRCDPISGHVSLFWYQQALGQGPEFLTYFQNEAQLDKSGLPSDRFFAERPEGSVSTLKIQRTQQEDSAVYLCASSLVGTSGRANTGELFFGEGSRLTVL.

This clonotype has a handful of counts. This sequence joins TRBV3-1 and TRBJ2-5; possible D gene TRBD2, 5 bases. Germline CDR1 and CDR2: LGHDT and YNNKEL (reference sequence). V was pared by 2 bases and J by 5 bases, with 15 bases between. The length of the CDR3 is 15 residues. Here the CDR3 DNA reads TGTGCCAGCAGCCAAATCTCCACTAGTTTGGAGACCCAGTACTTC. It encodes CASSQISTSLETQYF.

This clonotype showed up just a few times. The V and J genes are TRBV15 and TRBJ2-1, with 9 bases matching TRBD1. Germline assignment: CDR1 LNHNV and CDR2 YYDKDF (reference sequence). The CDR3 extends over 14 amino acids. V was clipped by 3 bases and J by 7 bases; unmatched bases: 4. CDR3 region: CATSRTGGWNEQFF. CDR3 coding DNA: TGTGCCACCAGCAGGACAGGGGGGTGGAATGAGCAGTTCTTC.

This clonotype was seen only a few times. The V and J genes are TRBV7-2 and TRBJ1-1; TRBD1 might be the D (6 bases). The V gene lost 5 bases and the J gene lost 4 bases, with 20 bases spanning the gap. The CDR3 covers 16 residues. From germline, CDR1 is SGHTA and CDR2 FQGNSA. The CDR3, as DNA: TGTGCCAGCAGCCCGAGGGGGTCGGGGCGAGGCACTGAAGCTTTCTTT. The encoded protein is CASSPRGSGRGTEAFF.

This clonotype was counted between two and nine times. The V call is TRBV28, the J call TRBJ2-1; 8 bases are shared with TRBD2. The germline CDR1 and CDR2 sequences are MDHEN and SYDVKM. After removal of 4 bases from V and 4 bases from J, the junction contained 9 bases not matched to a gene. The CDR3 spans 16 residues. The CDR3 DNA reads as TGTGCCAGCAGTTCTAACGGCGCGGGAGGATACAATGAGCAGTTCTTC. Translation: CASSSNGAGGYNEQFF.

This clonotype has just a few counts. The rearrangement links TRBV20-1 to TRBJ2-3; D call uncertain. The V end lost 3 bases, the J end lost 6 bases, and 16 bases lay between the germline ends. This CDR3 has 14 amino acids. Germline V gene sequence: CDR1 DFQATT, CDR2 SNEGSKA (reference sequence). CDR3 DNA sequence: TGCAGTGCTAGGGGTGACATTATTACGGATACGCAGTATTTT. This codes for CSARGDIITDTQYF.

V and J are TRBV11-2 and TRBJ2-7, with D maybe TRBD2 (6 bases). This CDR3 has 15 residues. The germline V gene has CDR1 SGHAT and CDR2 FQNNGV. V was pared by 6 bases and J by 0 bases, with 15 bases between. The DNA for the CDR3 is TGTGCCAGCAGTTCAAAGCGGGCCAGCTCCTACGAGCAGTACTTC. Translation: CASSSKRASSYEQYF. Using reference TRBV11-2 and TRBJ2-7 for the parts outside the CDR3, the full variable domain is EAGVAQSPRYKIIEKRQSVAFWCNPISGHATLYWYQQILGQGPKLLIQFQNNGVVDDSQLPKDRFSAERLKGVDSTLKIQPAKLEDSAVYLCASSSKRASSYEQYFGPGTRLTVT.

As regards this clonotype: At one end the junction does not follow the germline gene, possibly because of a read error. The V gene is TRBV15, the J gene TRBJ2-6, with D tentatively TRBD1 (5 bases). CDR1 is LNHNV and CDR2 is YYDKDF in the germline V gene (reference sequence). The CDR3 runs 13 residues. CDR3 nucleotides: TGTGCCACCAGCAGGACTGGGGCCAATGTCCTGACTTTC. Translation: CATSRTGANVLTF.

The chain employs TRBV20-1 and TRBJ1-5; D is unresolved. Trimming stripped 3 bases from V and 5 bases from J, with 11 bases between. This CDR3 spans 13 amino acids. Germline V gives CDR1 DFQATT, CDR2 SNEGSKA (reference sequence). The CDR3 is CSASPGWDQPQHF. The CDR3 nucleotides are TGCAGTGCTAGTCCGGGGTGGGATCAGCCCCAGCATTTT.

This clonotype was recorded a few times. The CDR3 nucleotides are TGTGCCAGCAGCCGAGGTCCGCAGACCTACTACAATGAGCAGTTCTTC. Amino acids: CASSRGPQTYYNEQFF. The chain combines TRBV3-1 with TRBJ2-1; D gene unclear. The germline CDR1 and CDR2 sequences are LGHDT and YNNKEL (reference sequence). Trimming left V 4 bases short and J 3 bases short, with 16 bases between. The CDR3 runs 16 residues.

The chain is built from TRBV5-1 and TRBJ1-4; D perhaps matches TRBD1 (5 bases). The CDR3 is made up of 13 amino acids. The ends were cut back, 7 bases at V and 5 bases at J, with 12 bases in the middle. The germline V gene encodes CDR1 SGHRS and CDR2 YFSETQ. The CDR3 is CASSDSANEKLFF. As DNA, the CDR3 is TGCGCCAGCTCTGACAGCGCCAATGAAAAACTGTTTTTT.

The CDR3 sequence is CASSSPRSPLHF. CDR3 DNA: TGTGCCAGCAGCTCCCCCCGTTCACCCCTCCACTTT. The V gene is TRBV7-9, the J gene TRBJ1-6; D is ambiguous. The CDR3 spans 12 residues. Deletions cut 4 bases from V and 9 bases from J, with 7 bases between. Per germline, CDR1 SEHNR and CDR2 FQNEAQ (reference sequence).

In its sample, this clonotype was seen many times. The V gene is TRBV16, the J gene TRBJ2-1; tentative D call: TRBD2 (6 bases). V was trimmed by 4 bases and J by 6 bases, leaving 10 bases between them. This CDR3 contains 13 residues. Per the germline V gene, CDR1 is KGHSY and CDR2 is FQNENV. The CDR3, as DNA: TGTGCCAGCAGCCCGGGGACTGTCAATGAGCAGTTCTTC. Its protein product is CASSPGTVNEQFF.

There are a few counts of this clonotype. The V gene is TRBV20-1, the J gene TRBJ2-3, with D hard to call. Trimming cost V 8 bases and J 1 base, with 7 bases left between them. The CDR3 has 11 residues. Germline CDR1 is DFQATT and CDR2 is SNEGSKA (reference sequence). CDR3 region: CSLHRTDTQYF. The CDR3 DNA reads as TGCAGTCTACATCGCACAGATACGCAGTATTTT.

This clonotype occurred a few times. CDR3 DNA: TGTGCCAGCAGCTTTCTACATAACATTCAGTACTTC. Translating it yields CASSFLHNIQYF. The chain has TRBV7-2 and TRBJ2-4; D not resolved. The CDR3 sequence is 12 residues long. Trimming shortened V by 3 bases and J by 7 bases, and 7 bases separated the two germline ends. CDR1 SGHTA and CDR2 FQGNSA come from the germline V gene.

This clonotype occurred a few times. This chain uses TRBV7-9 with TRBJ2-1, with a tentative D call TRBD2 (5 bases). Germline V gives CDR1 SEHNR, CDR2 FQNEAQ (reference sequence). V lost 1 base to trimming and J lost 8 bases, with 12 bases between them. The CDR3 consists of 14 residues. The CDR3 reads CASSLDTSFDEQFF. DNA for the CDR3: TGTGCCAGCAGCTTAGATACTAGTTTCGATGAGCAGTTCTTC.

The V gene is TRBV20-1, the J gene TRBJ2-2, with 7 positions matching TRBD1. The CDR3 covers 12 residues. Germline loops: CDR1 DFQATT, CDR2 SNEGSKA (reference sequence). Unmatched junction bases numbered 1, after V lost 3 bases and J lost 6 bases. CDR3 in DNA: TGCAGTGCTAGTACAGGGGCCGGGGAGCTGTTTTTT. It translates to CSASTGAGELFF.

The sample holds a few counts of this clonotype. V is TRBV4-3 and J is TRBJ2-7; 12 bases agree with TRBD2. The CDR3 has 15 residues. V shed 3 bases, J shed 6 bases, and the junction held 6 bases outside the gene matches. Germline V gives CDR1 LGHNA, CDR2 YSLEER. CDR3 in DNA: TGCGCCAGCAGCCATCATCCTAGCGGGAGGGGCGAGCAGTACTTC. It codes for CASSHHPSGRGEQYF.

There are many counts of this clonotype. The chain has TRBV7-9 and TRBJ1-1, with D maybe TRBD1 (5 bases). Germline CDR1 reads SEHNR; CDR2 reads FQNEAQ (reference sequence). Trimming took off 7 bases at V and 5 bases at J, with 14 bases between the two ends. The CDR3 runs to 13 residues. DNA of the CDR3: TGTGCCAGCAATGGGGGGAGCCGGACTGAAGCTTTCTTT. The encoded protein is CASNGGSRTEAFF.

The rearrangement uses TRBV7-3 and TRBJ2-1, with 11 bases identical to TRBD1. Germline trimming cut 0 bases from V and 7 bases from J; bases unmatched to any gene: 8. There are 17 residues in the CDR3. Germline CDR1 reads SGHTA; CDR2 reads FQGTGA. The CDR3 spells CASSLTPWTGGSNEQFF. CDR3 nucleotides: TGTGCCAGCAGCTTAACCCCTTGGACAGGGGGCTCAAATGAGCAGTTCTTC.

This clonotype was found a few times. The genes are TRBV5-1 and TRBJ2-1; D perhaps matches TRBD2 (7 bases). Trimming left V 5 bases short and J 3 bases short, with 12 bases between. Germline V gives CDR1 SGHRS, CDR2 YFSETQ. The length of the CDR3 is 14 residues. CDR3 in amino acids: CASSGGGVYNEQFF. The CDR3 bases are TGCGCCAGCAGTGGAGGGGGGGTCTACAATGAGCAGTTCTTC.

This clonotype was counted between two and nine times. One end of the junction is discordant with germline, which a read error may explain. The chain links TRBV7-2 to TRBJ2-7; 10 nucleotides agree with TRBD2. There are 14 residues in the CDR3. Germline V gene sequence: CDR1 SGHTA, CDR2 FQGNSA. The DNA of the CDR3 is TGTGCCAGCAGCCTAGCGGGAGCCTTCTACGAGCAGTACTTC. It specifies CASSLAGAFYEQYF.